This T cell receptor (beta chain) is from a study of cytomegalovirus exposure and HLA in healthy donors. Regarding the study as a whole: There were some public TCRs occurring in many donors, but most TCR sequences were rare.

On this clone itself: Its antigen is unidentified.

The junction had 7 bases not matched to a gene; V was cut back by 5 bases and J by 4 bases. Germline values: CDR1 SEHNR, CDR2 FQNEAQ (reference sequence). The CDR3 runs 14 residues. In the PCR, 60 Vbeta and 13 Jbeta primers were used. Assay used: immunoSEQ multiplex PCR; TCRdb lists only in-frame clones, some missing. The profile covers hundreds of thousands of clones, with 70% to 90% appearing a single time and around 2.1% taken by the ten largest. The sequence was obtained from a woman under 30 in good health and CMV-seronegative. Sequenced sample: PBMCs. The chain has TRBV7-9 and TRBJ1-2, with 7 bases identical to TRBD1. CDR3: CASSPPDRFYGYTF. The CDR3 nucleotides are TGTGCCAGCAGCCCCCCGGACAGGTTCTATGGCTACACCTTC.